These 2 T cell receptor beta chains came from one sample sequenced in a study of T cells in Graves' hyperthyroidism and ophthalmopathy. TCR beta CDR3 region amplification was performed from RNA transcripts. TCR CDR3 underwent first-round RT-PCR with the HTBI primer set. TCRdb reprocessed the multiplex PCR reads via MiXCR and lists one record per CDR3 protein. Seen here are a few hundred thousand distinct CDR3 sequences, 12% to 15% observed once, and the top ten hold more than 4.5%. The specimen sequenced was blood. The receptors come from a woman under 30 with Graves' hyperthyroidism.

This clonotype was detected many times. This rearrangement joins TRBV10-3 to TRBJ2-1; D gene ambiguous. The CDR3 has 13 residues. Trimming took off 7 bases at V and 0 bases at J, with 7 bases between the two ends. CDR1 and CDR2 (germline): ENHRY, SYGVKD. CDR3 DNA: TGTGCCATCACCACGGCCTCCTACAATGAGCAGTTCTTC. Translation: CAITTASYNEQFF.

The sample holds many counts of this clonotype. The chain links TRBV6-4 to TRBJ2-1; D assignment may be TRBD1 or TRBD2 (7 bases each). The V gene's germline CDR1 is MRHNA and CDR2 SNTAGT. V lost 3 bases and J lost 9, with 15 bases in between. This CDR3 is 14 amino acids long. CDR3 DNA sequence: TGTGCCAGCAGTGAAGGCCAGGGGGGGGTTGAGCAGTTCTTC. It encodes CASSEGQGGVEQFF.